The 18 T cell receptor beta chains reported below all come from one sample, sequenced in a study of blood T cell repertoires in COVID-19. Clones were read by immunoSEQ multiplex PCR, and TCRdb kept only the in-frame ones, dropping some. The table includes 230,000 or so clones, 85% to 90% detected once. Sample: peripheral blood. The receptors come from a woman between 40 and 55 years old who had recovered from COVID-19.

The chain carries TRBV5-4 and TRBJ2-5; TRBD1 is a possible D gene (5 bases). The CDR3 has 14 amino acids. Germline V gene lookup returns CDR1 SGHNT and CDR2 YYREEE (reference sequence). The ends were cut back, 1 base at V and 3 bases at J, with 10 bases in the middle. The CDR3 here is CASSLKFREETQYF. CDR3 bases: TGTGCCAGCAGCTTGAAATTCAGGGAAGAGACCCAGTACTTC.

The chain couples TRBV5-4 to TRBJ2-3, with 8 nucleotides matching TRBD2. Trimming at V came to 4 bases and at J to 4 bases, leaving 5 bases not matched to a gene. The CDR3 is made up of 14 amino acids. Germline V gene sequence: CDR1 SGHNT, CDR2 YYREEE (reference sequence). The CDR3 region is CASSTGLASDTQYF. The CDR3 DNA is TGTGCCAGCAGCACCGGACTAGCTTCAGATACGCAGTATTTT.

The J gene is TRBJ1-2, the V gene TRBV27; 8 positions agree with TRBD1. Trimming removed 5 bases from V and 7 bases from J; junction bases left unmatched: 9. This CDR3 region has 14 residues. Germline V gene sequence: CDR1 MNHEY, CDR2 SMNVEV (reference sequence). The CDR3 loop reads CASSPGQVFSGYTF. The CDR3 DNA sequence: TGTGCCAGCAGTCCGGGACAGGTTTTTTCTGGCTACACCTTC.

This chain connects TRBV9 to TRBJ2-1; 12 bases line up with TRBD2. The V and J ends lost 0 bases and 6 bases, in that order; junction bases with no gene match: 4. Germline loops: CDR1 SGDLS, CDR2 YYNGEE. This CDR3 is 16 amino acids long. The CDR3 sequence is CASSVASSGGANEQFF. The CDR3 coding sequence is TGTGCCAGCAGCGTAGCCTCTAGCGGGGGGGCCAATGAGCAGTTCTTC.

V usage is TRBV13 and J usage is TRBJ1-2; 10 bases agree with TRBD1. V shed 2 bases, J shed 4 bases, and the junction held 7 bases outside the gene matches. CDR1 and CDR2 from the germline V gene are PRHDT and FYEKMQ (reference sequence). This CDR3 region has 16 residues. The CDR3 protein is CASSLQTRTGGYGYTF. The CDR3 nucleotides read TGTGCCAGCAGCTTACAGACCCGGACAGGGGGCTATGGCTACACCTTC.

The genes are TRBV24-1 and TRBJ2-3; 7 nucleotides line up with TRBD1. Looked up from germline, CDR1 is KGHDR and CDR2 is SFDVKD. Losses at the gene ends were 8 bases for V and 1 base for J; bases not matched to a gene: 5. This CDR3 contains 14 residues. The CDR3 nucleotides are TGTGCCACCATGAGAGGACAGGGCACAGATACGCAGTATTTT. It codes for CATMRGQGTDTQYF.

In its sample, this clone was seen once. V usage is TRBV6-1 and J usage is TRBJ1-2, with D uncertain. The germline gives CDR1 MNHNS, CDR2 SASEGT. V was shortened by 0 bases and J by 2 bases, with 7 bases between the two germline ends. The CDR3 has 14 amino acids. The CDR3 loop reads CASSEARGNYGYTF. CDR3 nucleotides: TGTGCCAGCAGTGAAGCCCGAGGGAACTATGGCTACACCTTC.

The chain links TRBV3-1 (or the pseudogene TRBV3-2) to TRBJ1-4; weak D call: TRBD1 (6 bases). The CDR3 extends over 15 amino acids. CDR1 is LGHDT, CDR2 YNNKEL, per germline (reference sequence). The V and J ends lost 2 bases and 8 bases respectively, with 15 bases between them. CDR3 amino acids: CASSQHPGGQEKLFF. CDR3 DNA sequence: TGTGCCAGCAGCCAACACCCGGGGGGGCAGGAAAAACTGTTTTTT.

The CDR3 loop is CASSRGSGELFF. For the CDR3, the DNA is TGTGCCAGCAGTCGGGGGTCCGGGGAGCTGTTTTTT. The chain recombines TRBV5-6 with TRBJ2-2; D is possibly TRBD2 (6 bases). The germline V and J ends were trimmed by 5 bases and 6 bases, with 8 bases remaining between them. This CDR3 is built from 12 residues. CDR1 and CDR2 (germline): SGHDT, YYEEEE.

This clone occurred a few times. CDR3 loop: CASSYIANTEAFF. The CDR3 DNA is TGTGCCAGCAGCTATATAGCTAACACTGAAGCTTTCTTT. The chain has TRBV7-9 and TRBJ1-1, with unresolved D. The germline V gene has CDR1 SEHNR and CDR2 FQNEAQ (reference sequence). V lost 4 bases and J 2 bases, leaving 8 bases between the germline ends. The CDR3 contains 13 residues.

CDR3 coding DNA: TGTGCCAGCAGTTTATCAGGGACTAGCTGGGGTATTTCCTACAATGAGCAGTTCTTC. It encodes CASSLSGTSWGISYNEQFF. The chain employs TRBV27 and TRBJ2-1, with TRBD2 matching 9 bases. V was clipped by 0 bases and J by 1 base; unmatched bases: 10. Germline values: CDR1 MNHEY, CDR2 SMNVEV (reference sequence). The CDR3 has 19 residues.

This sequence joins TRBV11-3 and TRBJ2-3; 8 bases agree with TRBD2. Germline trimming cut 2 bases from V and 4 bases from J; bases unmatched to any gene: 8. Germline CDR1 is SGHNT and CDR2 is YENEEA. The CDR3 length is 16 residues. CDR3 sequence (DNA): TGTGCCAGCAGCTTACGGGAGGGCCTGTCGGCAGATACGCAGTATTTT. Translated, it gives CASSLREGLSADTQYF.

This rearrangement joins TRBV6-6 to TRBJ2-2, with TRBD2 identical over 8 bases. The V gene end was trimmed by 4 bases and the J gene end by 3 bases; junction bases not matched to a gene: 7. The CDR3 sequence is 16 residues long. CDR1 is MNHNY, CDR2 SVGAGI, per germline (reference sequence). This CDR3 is CASSFAGGTDTGELFF. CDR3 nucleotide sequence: TGTGCCAGCAGTTTTGCGGGAGGCACGGACACCGGGGAGCTGTTTTTT.

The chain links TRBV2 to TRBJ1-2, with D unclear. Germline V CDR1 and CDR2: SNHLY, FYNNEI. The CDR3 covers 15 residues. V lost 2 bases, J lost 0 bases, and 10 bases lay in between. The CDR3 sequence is CASSELGPPNYGYTF. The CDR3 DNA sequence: TGTGCCAGCAGTGAACTGGGCCCACCTAACTATGGCTACACCTTC.

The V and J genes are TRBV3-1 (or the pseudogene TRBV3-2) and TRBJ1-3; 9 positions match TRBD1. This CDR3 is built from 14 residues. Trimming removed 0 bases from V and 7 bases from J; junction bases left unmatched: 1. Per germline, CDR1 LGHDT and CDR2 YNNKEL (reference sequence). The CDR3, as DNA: TGTGCCAGCAGCCAAGAAGACAGGGGGAACACCATATATTTT. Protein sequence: CASSQEDRGNTIYF.

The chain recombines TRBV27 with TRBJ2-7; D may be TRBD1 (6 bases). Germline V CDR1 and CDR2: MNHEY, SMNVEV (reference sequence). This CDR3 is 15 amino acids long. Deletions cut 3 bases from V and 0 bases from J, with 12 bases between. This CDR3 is CASSLARGSSYEQYV. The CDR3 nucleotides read TGTGCCAGCAGTTTGGCCAGGGGCAGCTCCTACGAGCAGTACGTC.

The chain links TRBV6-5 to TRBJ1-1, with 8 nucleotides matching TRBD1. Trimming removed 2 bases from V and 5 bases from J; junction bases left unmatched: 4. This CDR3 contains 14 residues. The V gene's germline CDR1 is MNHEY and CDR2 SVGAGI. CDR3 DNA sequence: TGTGCCAGCAGTTACGACAGGGGCGGAACTGAAGCTTTCTTT. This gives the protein CASSYDRGGTEAFF.

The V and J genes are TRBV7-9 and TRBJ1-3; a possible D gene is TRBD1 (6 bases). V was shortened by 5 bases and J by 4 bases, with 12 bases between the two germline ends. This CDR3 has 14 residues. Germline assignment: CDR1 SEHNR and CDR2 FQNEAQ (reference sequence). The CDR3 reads CASSLRDKGNTIYF. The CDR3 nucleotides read TGTGCCAGCAGCCTCCGGGACAAAGGAAACACCATATATTTT.